This T cell receptor beta chain comes out of a study of blood T cells in healthy people across ages. Study-wide findings and caveats: Calculation of diversity from one million T cells yielded estimates considered to be underestimates. Age brought a roughly linear fall in TCR beta diversity measured per million T cells.

Healthy Caucasians from Russia aged about 6 to 90 served as donors. PCR was performed a second time for about 7 to 12 cycles using a sample-barcoded 5' primer and a J-beta primer mix. TCRdb used MiXCR to reprocess the 5' RACE reads, holding one entry per CDR3 protein. The table records some 1.5 million distinct CDR3 sequences, about 42% of them present only once. To note about this clonotype: Its antigen is unknown.

This clonotype was sampled from a woman aged 18 to 35 in good health. Sequenced material: blood.

This CDR3 reads CASSLCRHTEAFF. As DNA, the CDR3 is TGTGCCAGCAGTTTATGCCGTCACACTGAAGCTTTCTTT. The chain uses TRBV27 and TRBJ1-1; D gene unclear. The CDR3 contains 13 residues. Germline V lookup: CDR1 MNHEY, CDR2 SMNVEV (reference sequence). V lost 1 base to trimming and J lost 3 bases, with 6 bases between them.